The 9 T cell receptor beta chains presented below share a single source sample, sequenced in a study of Tregs in tolerant kidney transplant recipients. Some clones are missing from TCRdb's copy, which holds only in-frame ones; the method was immunoSEQ multiplex PCR. The profile shows 110,000 or so clones, about 90% of them singletons. Sequenced input: CD4+ T cells from blood. Every receptor here comes from a human donor in good health.

Comments on this clone: Germline and junction disagree at one end, which may indicate a read error. The chain uses TRBV10-1 and TRBJ2-3; D gene ambiguous. This CDR3 has 13 amino acids. Looked up from germline, CDR1 is WNHNN and CDR2 is SYGVQD (reference sequence). The CDR3 is CAGSVSSTDTQYF. The CDR3 nucleotides are TGCGCCGGCAGCGTGTCCAGCACAGATACGCAGTATTTT.

This clone was observed a single time. The chain combines TRBV7-2 with TRBJ2-7; TRBD1 matches at 9 bases. Germline lookup yields CDR1 SGHTA and CDR2 FQGNSA. CDR3 length: 15 residues. V shed 5 bases and J 4 bases; nucleotides not matched to a gene: 9. The CDR3 DNA sequence: TGTGCCAGCAGCCCCAGACAGGGGGGCACGTACGAGCAGTACTTC. Translation: CASSPRQGGTYEQYF.

The chain joins TRBV6-5 to TRBJ1-4, with D possibly being TRBD1 (5 bases). Between the trimmed V and J ends, which lost 0 bases and 4 bases, there was a span of 9 bases. The CDR3 contains 15 residues. CDR1 is MNHEY and CDR2 is SVGAGI in the germline V gene. CDR3: CASSYSWGGNEKLFF. The CDR3 bases are TGTGCCAGCAGTTACTCATGGGGGGGTAATGAAAAACTGTTTTTT.

The genes are TRBV18 and TRBJ2-3, with no clear D. Germline loops: CDR1 KGHSH, CDR2 LQKENI. Trimming pared 8 bases from V and 0 bases from J, leaving 3 bases between. The CDR3 is 11 residues long. The CDR3 sequence is CASRSTDTQYF. The CDR3 region has the DNA TGTGCCAGCCGCAGCACAGATACGCAGTATTTT.

There are a few counts of this clone. This chain connects TRBV10-1 to TRBJ2-6; tentative D call: TRBD1 (5 bases). Per the germline V gene, CDR1 is WNHNN and CDR2 is SYGVQD (reference sequence). With 5 bases removed from V and 0 bases from J, the gap between germline ends came to 8 bases. The CDR3 is 15 amino acids. The CDR3 DNA follows: TGCGCCAGCAGTACCAGGGCCTCTGGGGCCAACGTCCTGACTTTC. This gives the protein CASSTRASGANVLTF.

The gene calls are TRBV7-3 and TRBJ2-5, with D possibly TRBD2 on 6 matching bases. V lost 4 bases and J lost 9, with 15 bases in between. Germline assignment: CDR1 SGHTA and CDR2 FQGTGA. This CDR3 has 13 amino acids. In DNA form, the CDR3 reads TGTGCCAGCAGCTCCAGCGGGCTCGGGTCCCAGTACTTC. It specifies CASSSSGLGSQYF.

The chain combines TRBV2 with TRBJ2-1; 7 bases map to TRBD2. The V gene end was trimmed by 4 bases and the J gene end by 4 bases; junction bases not matched to a gene: 7. Germline CDR1 is SNHLY and CDR2 is FYNNEI. The CDR3 runs to 15 residues. The CDR3 sequence is CASSAGRGRYNEQFF. CDR3 sequence (DNA): TGTGCCAGCAGTGCGGGGCGGGGGAGATACAATGAGCAGTTCTTC.

This chain connects TRBV5-4 to TRBJ2-5; TRBD1 matches at 9 bases. Losses at the gene ends were 3 bases for V and 0 bases for J; bases not matched to a gene: 6. The germline gives CDR1 SGHNT, CDR2 YYREEE (reference sequence). The CDR3 totals 16 residues. The CDR3 region has the DNA TGTGCCAGCAGCTCAGGGACAGGGAGAAACCAAGAGACCCAGTACTTC. Translating gives CASSSGTGRNQETQYF.

The chain links TRBV20-1 to TRBJ2-7; either TRBD1 or TRBD2 may fit D (5 bases each). The V and J ends lost 5 bases and 9 bases respectively, with 14 bases between them. The CDR3 is 11 amino acids. CDR1 is DFQATT and CDR2 is SNEGSKA in the germline V gene (reference sequence). CDR3: CSASQERGQYF. In nucleotides, the CDR3 is TGCAGTGCTTCACAGGAGAGGGGGCAGTACTTC.